The 29 T cell receptor beta chains presented below share a single source sample, sequenced in a study of T cells in Graves' hyperthyroidism and ophthalmopathy. RNA transcripts yielded amplified TCR beta CDR3 regions. Initially, a first-round RT-PCR of the TCR CDR3 employed the HTBI primer set. TCRdb reprocessed the multiplex PCR reads with MiXCR, giving one entry per CDR3 protein. The table lists under 450,000 distinct CDR3 sequences, about 13% of them singletons, with roughly 20% in the top ten. Sequenced sample: blood. The receptors shown here come from a man aged 25 to 45 with Graves' hyperthyroidism that later progressed to Graves' ophthalmopathy.

The chain uses TRBV20-1 and TRBJ2-7; 12 bases align to TRBD2. The CDR3 has 15 amino acids. CDR1 is DFQATT and CDR2 is SNEGSKA in the germline V gene (reference sequence). With V trimmed by 5 bases and J by 6 bases, 11 bases remained unmatched. CDR3 protein: CSAPPSGGAESEQYF. As DNA, the CDR3 is TGCAGTGCTCCACCTAGCGGGGGGGCCGAATCCGAGCAGTACTTC.

V is TRBV10-3 and J is TRBJ1-6; TRBD1 matches 7 bases. Germline values: CDR1 ENHRY, CDR2 SYGVKD. The junction had 10 bases not matched to a gene; V was cut back by 7 bases and J by 7 bases. The CDR3 totals 15 residues. This chain's CDR3 is CAIKDIRDRNSPLHF. The CDR3 DNA reads TGTGCCATCAAGGACATCAGGGACAGAAATTCACCCCTCCACTTT.

This clonotype occurred a few times. J is TRBJ2-6 and V is TRBV20-1; D unclear. The CDR3 runs to 13 residues. From germline, CDR1 is DFQATT and CDR2 SNEGSKA (reference sequence). V was pared by 6 bases and J by 0 bases, with 6 bases between. The CDR3 bases are TGCAGTGCCACGGACTCTGGGGCCAACGTCCTGACTTTC. Residues: CSATDSGANVLTF.

This clonotype was recorded at least ten times. The V and J genes are TRBV2 and TRBJ1-5; no reliable D call. The germline V gene encodes CDR1 SNHLY and CDR2 FYNNEI. The germline V and J ends were trimmed by 6 bases and 5 bases, with 14 bases remaining between them. The CDR3 loop spans 14 amino acids. CDR3: CASRLTGSDQPQHF. The CDR3 DNA reads as TGTGCCAGCAGATTAACGGGTTCCGATCAGCCCCAGCATTTT.

This clonotype was counted between two and nine times. The chain recombines TRBV19 with TRBJ2-2, with 15 bases lining up with TRBD2. The V and J ends lost 7 bases and 5 bases, in that order; junction bases with no gene match: 5. The germline V gene has CDR1 LNHDA and CDR2 SQIVND (reference sequence). This CDR3 spans 16 amino acids. The CDR3 region has the DNA TGTGCCAGTAATGGACTAGCGGGGGGGCCTACCGGGGAGCTGTTTTTT. It specifies CASNGLAGGPTGELFF.

This clonotype was counted between two and nine times. The chain couples TRBV7-8 to TRBJ2-7; TRBD1 agrees at 11 bases. Trimming removed 2 bases from V and 3 bases from J; junction bases left unmatched: 9. There are 17 residues in the CDR3. CDR1 and CDR2 (germline): SGHVS, FQNEAQ. CDR3 nucleotide sequence: TGTGCCAGCAGCTTATTCATTCGGGACAGGGGGGACTACGAGCAGTACTTC. Residues: CASSLFIRDRGDYEQYF.

The V and J genes are TRBV28 and TRBJ1-2; D uncertain. Germline assignment: CDR1 MDHEN and CDR2 SYDVKM. The CDR3 runs to 11 residues. With 8 bases removed from V and 4 bases from J, the gap between germline ends came to 8 bases. CDR3 in DNA: TGTGCCAGCTGGCGGGGCTATGGCTACACCTTC. This translates into CASWRGYGYTF.

This chain joins TRBV6-1 and TRBJ2-6; no clear D gene. The germline V gene encodes CDR1 MNHNS and CDR2 SASEGT. V lost 6 bases to trimming and J lost 0 bases, with 9 bases between them. CDR3 length: 15 amino acids. The CDR3 DNA sequence: TGTGCCAGCAGCCAAAGTGGCTCTGGGGCCAACGTCCTGACTTTC. Protein product: CASSQSGSGANVLTF.

Ten or more counts support this clonotype. V gene TRBV2 combines with J gene TRBJ2-3; the match to TRBD2 covers 13 bases. The junction had 8 bases not matched to a gene; V was cut back by 5 bases and J by 0 bases. Per germline, CDR1 SNHLY and CDR2 FYNNEI. This CDR3 has 18 residues. CDR3 region: CASSSGTSGTLSTDTQYF. The CDR3 coding sequence is TGTGCCAGCAGTTCCGGGACTAGCGGGACCTTAAGCACAGATACGCAGTATTTT.

The sample holds many counts of this clonotype. The chain has TRBV12-3 or TRBV12-4 and TRBJ1-6; D may be TRBD1 (5 bases). Trimming pared 3 bases from V and 9 bases from J, leaving 9 bases between. This CDR3 region has 13 residues. CDR3 region: CASSLGQSSPLHF. The CDR3 DNA reads as TGTGCCAGCAGTTTGGGGCAGAGTTCACCCCTCCACTTT.

Many counts were recorded for this clonotype. The V and J genes are TRBV12-3 or TRBV12-4 and TRBJ1-5; 10 bases are shared with TRBD1. The ends lost 6 bases at V and 2 bases at J; junction bases unmatched: 4. The CDR3 is 15 residues long. CDR3 DNA sequence: TGTGCCAGCAGGACAGGGGGCGCGGGCAATCAGCCCCAGCATTTT. This sequence encodes CASRTGGAGNQPQHF.

The V call is TRBV25-1, the J call TRBJ1-6, with a tentative D call TRBD1 (5 bases). CDR3 length equals 14 residues. Trimming removed 6 bases at V and 9 bases at J, with 15 bases between. Germline lookup yields CDR1 MGHDK and CDR2 SYGVNS. The chain's CDR3 is CASRPGDPTSPLHF. CDR3 coding DNA: TGTGCCAGCAGACCGGGGGATCCAACTTCACCCCTCCACTTT. Drawing the rest from reference TRBV25-1 and TRBJ1-6, the complete variable domain is EADIYQTPRYLVIGTGKKITLECSQTMGHDKMYWYQQDPGMELHLIHYSYGVNSTEKGDLSSESTVSRIRTEHFPLTLESARPSHTSQYLCASRPGDPTSPLHFGNGTRLTVT.

In this sample, this clonotype turned up many times. The V and J genes are TRBV15 and TRBJ1-1; 7 bases line up with TRBD1. V was clipped by 5 bases and J by 6 bases; unmatched bases: 6. The CDR3 consists of 13 residues. Per germline, CDR1 LNHNV and CDR2 YYDKDF (reference sequence). In nucleotides, the CDR3 is TGTGCCACCAGCCGGACAGGCATCTCTGAAGCTTTCTTT. It codes for CATSRTGISEAFF.

This chain joins TRBV6-5 and TRBJ2-7, with 7 bases aligning to TRBD1. This CDR3 is built from 16 residues. Unmatched junction bases numbered 11, after V lost 4 bases and J lost 2 bases. The germline gives CDR1 MNHEY, CDR2 SVGAGI. The CDR3 reads CASSSTDRDLTYEQYF. For the CDR3, the DNA is TGTGCCAGCAGTTCCACCGACAGGGATCTTACCTACGAGCAGTACTTC.

This clonotype was recorded at least ten times. V and J are TRBV28 and TRBJ1-6, with 7 bases that match TRBD1. V lost 6 bases to trimming and J lost 9 bases; unmatched junction nucleotides: 5. There are 13 residues in the CDR3. Germline V CDR1 and CDR2: MDHEN, SYDVKM. The CDR3 nucleotides are TGTGCCAGCAGGCACAGGGGAAGTTCACCCCTCCACTTT. Its translation: CASRHRGSSPLHF. Supplemented by reference TRBV28 and TRBJ1-6, the full variable domain reads DVKVTQSSRYLVKRTGEKVFLECVQDMDHENMFWYRQDPGLGLRLIYFSYDVKMKEKGDIPEGYSVSREKKERFSLILESASTNQTSMYLCASRHRGSSPLHFGNGTRLTVT.

The sample holds many counts of this clonotype. The DNA of the CDR3 is TGCAGTGCTAGTCGGTTCGGGGGCCTTAGCTCCTACGAGCAGTACTTC. Residues: CSASRFGGLSSYEQYF. The J gene is TRBJ2-7, the V gene TRBV20-1, with D perhaps assigned TRBD1 or TRBD2 (6 bases each). This CDR3 region has 16 residues. Germline lookup yields CDR1 DFQATT and CDR2 SNEGSKA (reference sequence). V lost 3 bases, J lost 0 bases, and 18 bases lay in between.

This clonotype was found many times. The V and J genes are TRBV2 and TRBJ1-2; 7 positions agree with TRBD1. With V trimmed by 8 bases and J by 2 bases, 17 bases remained unmatched. The CDR3 runs to 17 residues. The germline gives CDR1 SNHLY, CDR2 FYNNEI. The CDR3 nucleotides are TGTGCCAGCTCCTCGATACTATCCGGGACAGTCAACTATGGCTACACCTTC. Protein sequence: CASSSILSGTVNYGYTF. The variable domain in full, with the rest retrieved from reference TRBV2 and TRBJ1-2, is EPEVTQTPSHQVTQMGQEVILRCVPISNHLYFYWYRQILGQKVEFLVSFYNNEISEKSEIFDDQFSVERPDGSNFTLKIRSTKLEDSAMYFCASSSILSGTVNYGYTFGSGTRLTVV.

The table lists this clonotype with many counts. The gene calls are TRBV27 and TRBJ2-5; 9 bases align to TRBD2. The CDR3 is made up of 15 amino acids. CDR1 and CDR2 from the germline V gene are MNHEY and SMNVEV (reference sequence). Unmatched junction bases numbered 6, after V lost 4 bases and J lost 3 bases. The CDR3 reads CASSWGGGVKETQYF. The CDR3 region has the DNA TGTGCCAGCAGTTGGGGCGGGGGGGTCAAAGAGACCCAGTACTTC.

On this clonotype: A single base separates this from a much larger clone, so it may be a read error. J is TRBJ1-1 and V is TRBV5-1; D is undetermined. This CDR3 contains 12 residues. Trimming cost V 6 bases and J 11 bases, with 17 bases left between them. The germline V gene encodes CDR1 SGHRS and CDR2 YFSETQ. DNA of the CDR3: TGCGCCAGCACAGACAATCCTCCCGTGGCTTTCTTT. It is translated as CASTDNPPVAFF.

The V call is TRBV18, the J call TRBJ2-7, with D perhaps matching TRBD1 (6 bases). Deletions cut 8 bases from V and 6 bases from J, with 17 bases between. The CDR3 extends over 13 amino acids. In germline, CDR1 is KGHSH, CDR2 LQKENI. The CDR3 loop is CASTFDRFLEQYF. In DNA form, the CDR3 reads TGTGCCAGCACCTTCGACAGGTTTCTCGAGCAGTACTTC.

This clonotype was seen repeatedly, ten times or more. J is TRBJ1-2 and V is TRBV28; TRBD1 matches at 9 bases. This CDR3 has 17 amino acids. Germline V CDR1 and CDR2: MDHEN, SYDVKM. J was trimmed by 10 bases and V by 6 bases; bases with no gene match: 21. Here the CDR3 reads CASRLSESAGTGNFYTF. The CDR3 bases are TGTGCCAGCAGACTTAGTGAGTCTGCCGGGACAGGGAACTTCTACACCTTC.

The chain joins TRBV19 to TRBJ2-7, with D uncertain. The CDR3 is made up of 14 amino acids. Germline V gene data show CDR1 as LNHDA and CDR2 as SQIVND (reference sequence). V dropped 3 bases and J dropped 4 bases, with 13 bases sitting between them. CDR3 region: CASSIEVSGYEQYF. The CDR3 nucleotides read TGTGCCAGTAGTATTGAGGTCTCCGGGTACGAGCAGTACTTC. The full variable domain, completed using reference TRBV19 and TRBJ2-7, is DGGITQSPKYLFRKEGQNVTLSCEQNLNHDAMYWYRQDPGQGLRLIYYSQIVNDFQKGDIAEGYSVSREKKESFPLTVTSAQKNPTAFYLCASSIEVSGYEQYFGPGTRLTVT.

V is TRBV27 and J is TRBJ1-6; D is undetermined. With 5 bases removed from V and 10 bases from J, the gap between germline ends came to 9 bases. The germline CDR1 and CDR2 sequences are MNHEY and SMNVEV (reference sequence). The CDR3 length is 12 residues. The CDR3 loop is CASSRVQSPLHF. The CDR3 nucleotides are TGTGCCAGCAGTCGGGTCCAATCACCCCTCCACTTT.

This clonotype appeared many times. The chain couples TRBV28 to TRBJ2-7; D is undetermined. This CDR3 contains 12 residues. The V and J ends lost 1 base and 6 bases respectively, with 7 bases between them. Germline V gene sequence: CDR1 MDHEN, CDR2 SYDVKM. CDR3 coding DNA: TGTGCCAGCAGTTTATTGGCCCGCGAGCAGTACTTC. As protein: CASSLLAREQYF.

This clonotype came up many times. V is TRBV12-3 or TRBV12-4 and J is TRBJ2-1; D is perhaps TRBD1 or TRBD2 (5 bases each). V was cut by 5 bases and J by 0 bases, with 20 bases left in between. The CDR3 covers 18 residues. DNA of the CDR3: TGTGCCAGCAGTCTACGGGTCTTTTGGGGGTTCTCCTACAATGAGCAGTTCTTC. Its translation: CASSLRVFWGFSYNEQFF.

This chain connects TRBV19 to TRBJ1-1; D is unclear. The CDR3 is 12 residues long. V was clipped by 6 bases and J by 1 base, with 6 bases between them. CDR1 and CDR2 from the germline V gene are LNHDA and SQIVND (reference sequence). CDR3 nucleotides: TGTGCCAGTAGAACAAGGAACACTGAAGCTTTCTTT. Translation: CASRTRNTEAFF.

This clonotype was recorded at least ten times. V usage is TRBV27 and J usage is TRBJ1-1; 9 nucleotides line up with TRBD1. Germline assignment: CDR1 MNHEY and CDR2 SMNVEV (reference sequence). CDR3 length equals 14 residues. V gave up 2 bases and J gave up 6 bases; unmatched junction bases: 4. The CDR3 loop reads CASSLRTGVPEAFF. DNA of the CDR3: TGTGCCAGCAGTTTACGGACAGGGGTACCTGAAGCTTTCTTT.

The table lists this clonotype with a few counts. The V gene is TRBV29-1, the J gene TRBJ1-2; D perhaps matches TRBD1 (6 bases). This CDR3 is built from 14 residues. The germline gives CDR1 SQVTM, CDR2 ANQGSEA. V lost 2 bases and J lost 1, with 11 bases in between. CDR3 nucleotide sequence: TGCAGCGTTGAACCACCAGGGGATAACTATGGCTACACCTTC. The encoded protein is CSVEPPGDNYGYTF.

This clonotype appeared many times. CDR3 in DNA: TGTGCTAGTGGTTTGGCAGGAGGGGTTTCCTACGAGCAGTACTTC. It is translated as CASGLAGGVSYEQYF. The J gene is TRBJ2-7, the V gene TRBV12-5; D possibly corresponds to TRBD2 (6 bases). CDR3 length: 15 amino acids. V was clipped by 1 base and J by 1 base, with 11 bases between them. Germline loops: CDR1 LGHNT, CDR2 FRNRAP.